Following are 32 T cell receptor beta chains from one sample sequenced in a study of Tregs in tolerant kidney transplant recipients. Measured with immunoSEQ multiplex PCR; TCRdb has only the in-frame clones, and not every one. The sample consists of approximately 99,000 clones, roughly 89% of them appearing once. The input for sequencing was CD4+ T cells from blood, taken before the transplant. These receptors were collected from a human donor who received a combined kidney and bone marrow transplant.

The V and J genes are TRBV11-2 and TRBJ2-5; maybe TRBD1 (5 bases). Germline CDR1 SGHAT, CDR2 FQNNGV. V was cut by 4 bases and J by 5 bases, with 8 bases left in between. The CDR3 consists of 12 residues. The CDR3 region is CASSSGSETQYF. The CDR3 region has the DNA TGTGCCAGCAGCTCAGGGTCGGAGACCCAGTACTTC.

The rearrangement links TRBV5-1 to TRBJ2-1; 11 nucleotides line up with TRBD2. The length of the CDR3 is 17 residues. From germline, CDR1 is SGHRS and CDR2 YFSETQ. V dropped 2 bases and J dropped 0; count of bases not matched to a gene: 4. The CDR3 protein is CASSFSGGDLSYNEQFF. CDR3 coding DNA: TGCGCCAGCAGCTTTAGCGGGGGGGATCTCTCCTACAATGAGCAGTTCTTC.

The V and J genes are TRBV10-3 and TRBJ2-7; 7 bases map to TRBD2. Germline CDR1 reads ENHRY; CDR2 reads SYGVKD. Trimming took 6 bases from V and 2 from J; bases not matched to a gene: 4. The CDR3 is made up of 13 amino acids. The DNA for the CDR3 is TGTGCCATCAGCGCCGGGGGGACCTACGAGCAGTACTTC. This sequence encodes CAISAGGTYEQYF.

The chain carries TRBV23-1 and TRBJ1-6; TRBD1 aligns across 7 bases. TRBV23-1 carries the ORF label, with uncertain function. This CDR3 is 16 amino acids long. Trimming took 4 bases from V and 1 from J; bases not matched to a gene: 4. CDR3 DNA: TGCGCCAGCAGTCTGACAGGGATTTCCTATAATTCACCCCTCCACTTT. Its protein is CASSLTGISYNSPLHF.

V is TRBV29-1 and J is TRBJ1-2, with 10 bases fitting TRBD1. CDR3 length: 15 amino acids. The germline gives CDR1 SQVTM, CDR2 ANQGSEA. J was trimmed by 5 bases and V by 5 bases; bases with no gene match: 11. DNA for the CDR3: TGCAGCGTTCGACAGGGGGCGTGGGAGAGATATGGCTACACCTTC. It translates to CSVRQGAWERYGYTF.

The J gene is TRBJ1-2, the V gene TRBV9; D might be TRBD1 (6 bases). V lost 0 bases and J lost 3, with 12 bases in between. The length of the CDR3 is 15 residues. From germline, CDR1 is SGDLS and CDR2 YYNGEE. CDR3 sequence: CASSVAVDSHYGYTF. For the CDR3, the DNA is TGTGCCAGCAGCGTAGCTGTGGACAGTCACTATGGCTACACCTTC.

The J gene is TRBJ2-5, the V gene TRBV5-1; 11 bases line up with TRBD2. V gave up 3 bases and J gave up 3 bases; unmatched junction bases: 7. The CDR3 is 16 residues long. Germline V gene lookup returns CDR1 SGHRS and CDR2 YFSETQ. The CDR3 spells CASSSISGGAEETQYF. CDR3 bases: TGCGCCAGCAGCTCGATTAGCGGGGGGGCCGAAGAGACCCAGTACTTC.

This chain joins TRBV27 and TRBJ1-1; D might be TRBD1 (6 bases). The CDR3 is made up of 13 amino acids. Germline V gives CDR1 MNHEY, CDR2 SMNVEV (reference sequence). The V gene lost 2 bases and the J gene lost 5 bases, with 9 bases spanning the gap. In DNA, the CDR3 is TGTGCCAGCAGTTTAAACAGGGCGACTGAAGCTTTCTTT. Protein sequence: CASSLNRATEAFF.

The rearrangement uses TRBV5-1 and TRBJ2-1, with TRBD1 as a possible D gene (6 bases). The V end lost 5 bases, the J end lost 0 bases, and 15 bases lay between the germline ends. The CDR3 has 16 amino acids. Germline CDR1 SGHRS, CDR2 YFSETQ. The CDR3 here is CASSPPGHNSYNEQFF. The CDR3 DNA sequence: TGCGCCAGCAGTCCGCCGGGACATAACTCCTACAATGAGCAGTTCTTC.

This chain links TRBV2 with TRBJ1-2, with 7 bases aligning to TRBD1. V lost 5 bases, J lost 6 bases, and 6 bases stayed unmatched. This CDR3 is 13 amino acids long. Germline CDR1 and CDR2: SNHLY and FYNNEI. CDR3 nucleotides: TGTGCCAGCAGTTCTACAGGGGCAGATGGCTACACCTTC. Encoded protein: CASSSTGADGYTF. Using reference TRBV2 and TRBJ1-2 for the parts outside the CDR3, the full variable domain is EPEVTQTPSHQVTQMGQEVILRCVPISNHLYFYWYRQILGQKVEFLVSFYNNEISEKSEIFDDQFSVERPDGSNFTLKIRSTKLEDSAMYFCASSSTGADGYTFGSGTRLTVV.

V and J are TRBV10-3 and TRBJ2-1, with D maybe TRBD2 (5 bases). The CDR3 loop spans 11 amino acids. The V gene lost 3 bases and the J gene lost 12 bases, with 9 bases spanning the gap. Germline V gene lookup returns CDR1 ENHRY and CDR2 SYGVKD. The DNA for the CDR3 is TGTGCCATCAGTGAAGAGGGATGGCAGTTCTTC. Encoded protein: CAISEEGWQFF.

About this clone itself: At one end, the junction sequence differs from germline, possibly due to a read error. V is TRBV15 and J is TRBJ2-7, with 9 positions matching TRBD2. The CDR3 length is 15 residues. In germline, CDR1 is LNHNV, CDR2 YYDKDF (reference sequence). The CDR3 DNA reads TGTGCCACCAGCAGAGATCTGGCGGGAGGGTCTGATTGGAAGTTC. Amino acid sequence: CATSRDLAGGSDWKF. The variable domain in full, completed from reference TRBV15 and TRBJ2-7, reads DAMVIQNPRYQVTQFGKPVTLSCSQTLNHNVMYWYQQKSSQAPKLLFHYYDKDFNNEADTPDNFQSRRPNTSFCFLDIRSPGLGDTAMYLCATSRDLAGGSDWKFGPGTRLTVT.

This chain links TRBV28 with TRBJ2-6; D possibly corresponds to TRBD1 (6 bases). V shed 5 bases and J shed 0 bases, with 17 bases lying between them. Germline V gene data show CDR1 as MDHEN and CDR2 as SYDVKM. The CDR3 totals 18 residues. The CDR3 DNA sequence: TGTGCCAGCAGTAGACCGGGACACCCAGACTCTGGGGCCAACGTCCTGACTTTC. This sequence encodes CASSRPGHPDSGANVLTF.

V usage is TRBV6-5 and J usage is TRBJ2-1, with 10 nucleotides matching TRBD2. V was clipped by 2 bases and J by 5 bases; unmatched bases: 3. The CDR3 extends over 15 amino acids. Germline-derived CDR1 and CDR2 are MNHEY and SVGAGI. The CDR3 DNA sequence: TGTGCCAGCAGTTACCCCGGGACTAGCGACAATGAGCAGTTCTTC. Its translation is CASSYPGTSDNEQFF.

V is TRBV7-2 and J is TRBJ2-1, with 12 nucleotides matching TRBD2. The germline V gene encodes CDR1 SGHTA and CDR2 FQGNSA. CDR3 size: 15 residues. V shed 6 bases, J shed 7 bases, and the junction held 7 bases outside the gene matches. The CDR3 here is CASSFGLAGLNEQFF. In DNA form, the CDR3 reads TGTGCCAGCAGTTTCGGACTAGCGGGGTTAAATGAGCAGTTCTTC. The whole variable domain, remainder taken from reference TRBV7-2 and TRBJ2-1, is GAGVSQSPSNKVTEKGKDVELRCDPISGHTALYWYRQSLGQGLEFLIYFQGNSAPDKSGLPSDRFSAERTGGSVSTLTIQRTQQEDSAVYLCASSFGLAGLNEQFFGPGTRLTVL.

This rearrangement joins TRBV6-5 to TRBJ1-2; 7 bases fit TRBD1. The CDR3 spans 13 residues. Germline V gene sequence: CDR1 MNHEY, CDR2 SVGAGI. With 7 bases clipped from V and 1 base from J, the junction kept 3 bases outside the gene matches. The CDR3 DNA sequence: TGTGCCAGCACCCAGGGGGTTAACTATGGCTACACCTTC. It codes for CASTQGVNYGYTF.

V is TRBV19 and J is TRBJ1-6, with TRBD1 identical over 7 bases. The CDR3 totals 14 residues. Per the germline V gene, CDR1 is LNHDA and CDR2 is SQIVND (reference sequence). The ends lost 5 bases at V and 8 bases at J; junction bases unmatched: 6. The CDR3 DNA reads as TGTGCCAGTAGTCCCCGGGACAGACATTCACCCCTCCACTTT. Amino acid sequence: CASSPRDRHSPLHF. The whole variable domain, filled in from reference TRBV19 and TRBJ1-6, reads DGGITQSPKYLFRKEGQNVTLSCEQNLNHDAMYWYRQDPGQGLRLIYYSQIVNDFQKGDIAEGYSVSREKKESFPLTVTSAQKNPTAFYLCASSPRDRHSPLHFGNGTRLTVT.

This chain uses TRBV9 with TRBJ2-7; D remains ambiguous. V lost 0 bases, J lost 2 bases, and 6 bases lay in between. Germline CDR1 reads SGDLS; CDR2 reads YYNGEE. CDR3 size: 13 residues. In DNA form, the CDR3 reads TGTGCCAGCAGCGTAGCTCCCCCCTACGAGCAGTACTTC. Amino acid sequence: CASSVAPPYEQYF. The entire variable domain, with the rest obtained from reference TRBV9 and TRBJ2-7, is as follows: DSGVTQTPKHLITATGQRVTLRCSPRSGDLSVYWYQQSLDQGLQFLIQYYNGEERAKGNILERFSAQQFPDLHSELNLSSLELGDSALYFCASSVAPPYEQYFGPGTRLTVT.

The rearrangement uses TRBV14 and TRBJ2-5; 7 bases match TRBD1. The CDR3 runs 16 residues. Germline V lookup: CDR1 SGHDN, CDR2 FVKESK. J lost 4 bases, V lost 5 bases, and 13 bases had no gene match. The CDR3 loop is CASSTRQGVLRETQYF. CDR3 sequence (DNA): TGTGCCAGCAGCACCCGACAGGGTGTATTAAGAGAGACCCAGTACTTC.

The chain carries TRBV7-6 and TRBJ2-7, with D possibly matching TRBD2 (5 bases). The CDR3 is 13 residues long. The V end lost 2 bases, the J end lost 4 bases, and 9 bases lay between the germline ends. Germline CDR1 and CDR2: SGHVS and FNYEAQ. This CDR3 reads CASSLSPGYEQYF. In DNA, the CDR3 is TGTGCCAGCAGCTTATCCCCGGGGTACGAGCAGTACTTC.

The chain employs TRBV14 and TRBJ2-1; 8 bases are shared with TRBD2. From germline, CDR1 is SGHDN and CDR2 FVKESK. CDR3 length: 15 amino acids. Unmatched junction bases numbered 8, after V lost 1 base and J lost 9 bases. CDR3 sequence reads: CASSQVLAGSGEQFF. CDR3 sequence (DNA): TGTGCCAGCAGCCAAGTTTTAGCGGGAAGTGGTGAGCAGTTCTTC.

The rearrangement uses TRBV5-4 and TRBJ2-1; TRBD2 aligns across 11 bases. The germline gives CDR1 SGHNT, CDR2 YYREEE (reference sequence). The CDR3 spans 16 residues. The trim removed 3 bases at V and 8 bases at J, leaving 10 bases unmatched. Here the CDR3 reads CASSSRASGRPDEQFF. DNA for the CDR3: TGTGCCAGCAGCTCCCGAGCTAGCGGGAGGCCTGATGAGCAGTTCTTC.

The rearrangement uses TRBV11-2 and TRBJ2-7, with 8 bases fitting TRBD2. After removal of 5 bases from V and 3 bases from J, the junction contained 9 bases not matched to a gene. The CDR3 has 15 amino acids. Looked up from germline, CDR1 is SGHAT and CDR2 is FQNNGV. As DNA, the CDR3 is TGTGCCAGCAGCCTAACGACTAGCGCTAACTACGAGCAGTACTTC. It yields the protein CASSLTTSANYEQYF. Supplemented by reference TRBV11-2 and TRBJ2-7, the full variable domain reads EAGVAQSPRYKIIEKRQSVAFWCNPISGHATLYWYQQILGQGPKLLIQFQNNGVVDDSQLPKDRFSAERLKGVDSTLKIQPAKLEDSAVYLCASSLTTSANYEQYFGPGTRLTVT.

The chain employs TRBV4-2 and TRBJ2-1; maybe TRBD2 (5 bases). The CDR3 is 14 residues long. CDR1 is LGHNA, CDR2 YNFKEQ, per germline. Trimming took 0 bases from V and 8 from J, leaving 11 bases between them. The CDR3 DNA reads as TGTGCCAGCAGCCAAGAAGGCCTAGCCGATGAGCAGTTCTTC. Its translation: CASSQEGLADEQFF.

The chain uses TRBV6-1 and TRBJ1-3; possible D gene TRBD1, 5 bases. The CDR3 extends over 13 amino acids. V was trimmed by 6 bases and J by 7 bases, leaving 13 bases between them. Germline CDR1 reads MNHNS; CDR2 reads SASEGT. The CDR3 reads CASREPKGNTIYF. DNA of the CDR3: TGTGCCAGCAGGGAACCCAAGGGGAACACCATATATTTT.

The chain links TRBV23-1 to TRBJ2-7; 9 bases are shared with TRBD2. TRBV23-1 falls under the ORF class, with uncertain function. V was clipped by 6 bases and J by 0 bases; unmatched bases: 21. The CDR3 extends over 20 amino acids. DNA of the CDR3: TGCGCCAGCAGGCGCACCGGGGAGTGGCGGGAGGGCCGAAGCTCCTACGAGCAGTACTTC. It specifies CASRRTGEWREGRSSYEQYF.

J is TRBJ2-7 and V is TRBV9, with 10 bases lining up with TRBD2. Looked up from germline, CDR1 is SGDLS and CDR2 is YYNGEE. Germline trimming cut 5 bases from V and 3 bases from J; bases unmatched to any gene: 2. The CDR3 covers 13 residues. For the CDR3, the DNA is TGTGCCAGCAGGGCTAGCGGGAGCTACGAGCAGTACTTC. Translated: CASRASGSYEQYF.

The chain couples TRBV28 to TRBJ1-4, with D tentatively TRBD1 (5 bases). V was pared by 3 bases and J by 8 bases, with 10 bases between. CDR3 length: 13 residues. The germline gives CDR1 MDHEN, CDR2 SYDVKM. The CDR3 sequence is CASSFRVGEKLFF. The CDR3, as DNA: TGTGCCAGCAGTTTCAGGGTCGGAGAAAAACTGTTTTTT.

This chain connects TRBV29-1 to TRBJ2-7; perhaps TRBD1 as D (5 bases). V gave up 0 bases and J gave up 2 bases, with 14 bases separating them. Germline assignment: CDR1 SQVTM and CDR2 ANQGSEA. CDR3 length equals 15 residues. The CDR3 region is CSVEDPVGRAYEQYF. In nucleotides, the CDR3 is TGCAGCGTTGAAGATCCAGTGGGCAGGGCCTACGAGCAGTACTTC.

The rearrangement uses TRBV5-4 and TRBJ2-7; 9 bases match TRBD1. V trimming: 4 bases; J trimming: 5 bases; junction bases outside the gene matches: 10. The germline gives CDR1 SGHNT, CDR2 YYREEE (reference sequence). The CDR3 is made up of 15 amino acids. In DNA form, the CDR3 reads TGTGCCAGCAGCCGCCCTCCGGGACAGGGCCACGAGCAGTACTTC. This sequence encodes CASSRPPGQGHEQYF.

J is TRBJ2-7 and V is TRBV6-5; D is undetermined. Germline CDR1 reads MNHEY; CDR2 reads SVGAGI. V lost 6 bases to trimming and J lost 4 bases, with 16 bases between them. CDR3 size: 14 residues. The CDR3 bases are TGTGCCAGCAGGAGCTTAGCAGTTACTTACGAGCAGTACTTC. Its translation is CASRSLAVTYEQYF.

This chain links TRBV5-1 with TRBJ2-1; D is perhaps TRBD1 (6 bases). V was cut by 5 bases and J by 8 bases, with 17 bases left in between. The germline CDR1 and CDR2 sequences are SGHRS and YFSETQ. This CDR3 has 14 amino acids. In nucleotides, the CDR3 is TGCGCCAGCAGGCCCGGGACAACAAGGGATGAGCAGTTCTTC. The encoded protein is CASRPGTTRDEQFF.